The sequence of this T cell receptor (beta chain) was determined in a study of technical replicates of blood from several donors. The method was immunoSEQ multiplex PCR; TCRdb's version includes in-frame clones alone and lacks a portion of them. The data contain tens of thousands of clones, 80% to 95% of them singletons. CDR3 length equals 13 residues. V was clipped by 5 bases and J by 5 bases; unmatched bases: 3. Germline V gene data show CDR1 as GTSNPN and CDR2 as SVGIG (reference sequence). The TCR sequence derives from a human donor in good health. Some clones in this sample may be carry-over from other donors' samples. Sequencing was done on a sample of PBMCs. The rearrangement uses TRBV30 and TRBJ1-4; TRBD1 matches 9 bases. The CDR3 protein is CAWGTGKNEKLFF. The DNA of the CDR3 is TGTGCCTGGGGGACAGGGAAAAATGAAAAACTGTTTTTT.